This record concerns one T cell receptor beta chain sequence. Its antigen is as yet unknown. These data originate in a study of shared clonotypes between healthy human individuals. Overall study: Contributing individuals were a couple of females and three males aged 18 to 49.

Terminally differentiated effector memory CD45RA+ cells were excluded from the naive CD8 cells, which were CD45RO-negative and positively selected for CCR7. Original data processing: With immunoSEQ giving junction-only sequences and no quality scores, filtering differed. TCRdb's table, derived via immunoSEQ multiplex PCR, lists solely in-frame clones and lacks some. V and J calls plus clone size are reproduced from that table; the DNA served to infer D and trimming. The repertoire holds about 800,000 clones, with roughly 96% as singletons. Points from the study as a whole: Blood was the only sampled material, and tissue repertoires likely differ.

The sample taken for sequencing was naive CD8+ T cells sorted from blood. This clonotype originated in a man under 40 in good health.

The CDR3, as DNA: TGTGCCAGCAGCCGGACAGGGGGCTCCTACAATGAGCAGTTCTTC. It yields the protein CASSRTGGSYNEQFF. V usage is TRBV27 and J usage is TRBJ2-1; 10 bases agree with TRBD1. The CDR3 loop spans 15 amino acids. Germline trimming cut 6 bases from V and 0 bases from J; bases unmatched to any gene: 2. CDR1 and CDR2 from the germline V gene are MNHEY and SMNVEV (reference sequence).